Reported below is one TCR beta chain. Its antigen is not known. The use of genomic DNA as template underpinned the TCR beta VDJ and CDR3 profiling. TCRdb used MiXCR to reprocess the reads, holding one entry per CDR3 protein. The sample consists of some 410,000 distinct CDR3 sequences, 60% to 80% of them appearing once. This entry belongs to a study of CD8+CD57+ T cells in acquired aplastic anemia. Study context: The study obtained an average of around 3.4 ug of DNA from sorted CD4+ and CD8+ cells. Researchers reported that healthy donors averaged about 10 million reads for CD4+ cells.

From germline, CDR1 is SEHNR and CDR2 FQNEAQ (reference sequence). V lost 1 base to trimming and J lost 3 bases; unmatched junction nucleotides: 7. The CDR3 runs to 16 residues. Study-wide findings and caveats: Both patients and controls carried the same twenty-nine CD8+ CDR3 sequences.

Specimen: sorted CD4+, CD8+, or CD8+CD57+ T cells (not recorded which) from PBMCs. The TCR comes from a human donor in good health, serving as a control. The J gene is TRBJ2-5, the V gene TRBV7-9, with TRBD2 identical over 8 bases. CDR3 sequence reads: CASSLGVAGREETQYF. The CDR3 DNA follows: TGTGCCAGCAGCTTAGGGGTAGCGGGAAGGGAAGAGACCCAGTACTTC.